This TCR beta chain came from a study of cytomegalovirus exposure and HLA in healthy donors. Both 60 Vbeta primers and 13 Jbeta primers went into the PCR. Here immunoSEQ multiplex PCR was the method, and the copy in TCRdb shows in-frame clones only, minus some. In the table there are approximately 160,000 clones, about 75% of which are singletons. The CDR3 extends over 16 amino acids. CDR1 LGHNA and CDR2 YSLEER come from the germline V gene. J was trimmed by 7 bases and V by 3 bases; bases with no gene match: 10. The gene calls are TRBV4-3 and TRBJ2-3; 10 bases are shared with TRBD1. This sequence was found in a male donor in good health and CMV-seronegative. The specimen sequenced was PBMCs. CDR3 DNA: TGCGCCAGCAGCCAGGGCGTGGGACAGGGGAGTAATACGCAGTATTTT. It codes for CASSQGVGQGSNTQYF.